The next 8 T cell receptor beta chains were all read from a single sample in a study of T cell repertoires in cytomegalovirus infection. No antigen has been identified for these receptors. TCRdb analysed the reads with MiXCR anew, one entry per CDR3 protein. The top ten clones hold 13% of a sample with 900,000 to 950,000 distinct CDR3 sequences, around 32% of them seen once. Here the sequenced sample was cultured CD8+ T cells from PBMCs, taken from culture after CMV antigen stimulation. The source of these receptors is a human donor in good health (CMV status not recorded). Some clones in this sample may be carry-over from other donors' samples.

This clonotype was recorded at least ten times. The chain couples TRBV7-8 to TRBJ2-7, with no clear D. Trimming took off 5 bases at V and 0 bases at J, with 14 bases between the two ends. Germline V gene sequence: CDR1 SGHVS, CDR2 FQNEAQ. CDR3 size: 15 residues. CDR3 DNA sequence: TGTGCCAGCAGCCTAAGCCCTATTATCTCCTACGAGCAGTACTTC. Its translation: CASSLSPIISYEQYF.

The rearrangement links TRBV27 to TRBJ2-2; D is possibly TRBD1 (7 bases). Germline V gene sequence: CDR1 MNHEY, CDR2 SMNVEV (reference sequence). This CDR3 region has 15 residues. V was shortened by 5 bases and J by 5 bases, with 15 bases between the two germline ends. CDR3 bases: TGTGCCAGCAGTGCAGGGGGGACGGGGACCGGGGAGCTGTTTTTT. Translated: CASSAGGTGTGELFF.

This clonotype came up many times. For the CDR3, the DNA is TGTGCCAGCAGTTGGGGACAGCCTGAAGCTTTCTTT. Its translation: CASSWGQPEAFF. This chain joins TRBV6-6 and TRBJ1-1; 7 bases agree with TRBD1. Germline V gives CDR1 MNHNY, CDR2 SVGAGI (reference sequence). V trimming: 4 bases; J trimming: 6 bases; junction bases outside the gene matches: 2. The CDR3 runs to 12 residues.

The DNA of the CDR3 is TGTGCCAGCCAATATGGAAGCACTGAAGCTTTCTTT. As protein: CASQYGSTEAFF. The chain is built from TRBV6-1 and TRBJ1-1; D is undetermined. The CDR3 is made up of 12 amino acids. The germline gives CDR1 MNHNS, CDR2 SASEGT. Trimming cost V 8 bases and J 4 bases, with 11 bases left between them.

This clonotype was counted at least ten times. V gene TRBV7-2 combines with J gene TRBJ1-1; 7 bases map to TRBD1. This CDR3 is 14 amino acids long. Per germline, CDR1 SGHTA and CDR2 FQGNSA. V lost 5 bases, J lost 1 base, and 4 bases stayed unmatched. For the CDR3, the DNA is TGTGCCAGCAGCGCCTGGGACAGGAACACTGAAGCTTTCTTT. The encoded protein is CASSAWDRNTEAFF.

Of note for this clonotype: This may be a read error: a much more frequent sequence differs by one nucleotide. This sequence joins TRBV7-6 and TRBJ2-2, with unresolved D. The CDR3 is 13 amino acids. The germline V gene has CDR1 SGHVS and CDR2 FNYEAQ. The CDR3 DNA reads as TGTGTCAGCAGCTTAGGCGAAACCGGGGAGCTGTTTTTT. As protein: CVSSLGETGELFF.

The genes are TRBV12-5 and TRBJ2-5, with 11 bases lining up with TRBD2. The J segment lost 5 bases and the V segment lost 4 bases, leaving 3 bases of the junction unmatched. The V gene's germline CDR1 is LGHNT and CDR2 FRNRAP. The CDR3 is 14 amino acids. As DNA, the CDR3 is TGTGCTAGTGGTTCCGGGACTAGCGGCGAGACCCAGTACTTC. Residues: CASGSGTSGETQYF.

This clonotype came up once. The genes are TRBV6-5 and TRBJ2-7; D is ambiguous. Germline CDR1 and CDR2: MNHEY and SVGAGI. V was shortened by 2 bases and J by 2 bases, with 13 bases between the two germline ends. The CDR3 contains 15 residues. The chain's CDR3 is CASSYGLQPTYEQYF. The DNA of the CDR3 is TGTGCCAGCAGTTACGGGTTACAGCCTACCTACGAGCAGTACTTC.